The clone carrying this T cell receptor (beta chain) was observed once. The antigen remains undetermined. Profiling relied on immunoSEQ multiplex PCR, and the TCRdb table lists in-frame clones only, not all of them. The data contain 95,000 to 130,000 clones, 92% of them singletons. These data originate in a study of T cell responses to AZD1222 COVID-19 vaccine. Study-level points and caveats: White British ancestry dominated among donors, who included more females, and clonal diversity was possibly underestimated. At study baseline, merely more than 5 AZD1222 recipients were seropositive. Scientists sampled the repertoires only once the peak T cell response had passed. Across spike, vaccine-associated CD4 TCRs were found, dominant at 160-218 and 743-854.

Per the germline V gene, CDR1 is MNHNS and CDR2 is SASEGT. Deletions cut 0 bases from V and 1 base from J, with 13 bases between. This CDR3 is 16 amino acids long. The V and J genes are TRBV6-1 and TRBJ2-7, with no clear D. The specimen comprised peripheral blood, sampled 28 days after the second AZD1222 dose. The clonotype originates from an adult who received the AZD1222 COVID-19 vaccine. CDR3 in DNA: TGTGCCAGCAGTGAAGCTGGAGCCGCCGTATCCTACGAGCAGTACTTC. Translating it yields CASSEAGAAVSYEQYF.